The text below deals with one T cell receptor beta chain. The antigen is not known. The assay was immunoSEQ multiplex PCR, and TCRdb's table has in-frame clones only and misses some. The sample has about 70,000 clones, 73% seen once. The data belong to a study of vaccination effects on CD4 cells after COVID-19. On the study more broadly: Subjects were given two BNT162b2 or mRNA-1273 vaccine doses.

Viral peptide pool expansion of antigen-specific CD4+ T cells preceded sequencing in the ViraFEST assay. Investigators separated out CD4+ T cells once around 11 days of culture had passed. Convalescent patients had PCR-confirmed SARS-CoV-2 infection between March and December 2020. For the negative control culture, a pool of HIV-1 Nef peptides was used. Cultures got half-medium changes with IL-2 on days 3 and 7. This clonotype was sampled from a human donor who had a prior SARS-CoV-2 infection. This specimen was CD4+ T cells from PBMCs cultured with HIV peptides, taken before COVID-19 vaccination. As for subset: HIV-1 Nef peptide pool negative control/reference culture.

CDR3 amino acids: CASSQRGLAYKETQYF. The CDR3 bases are TGCGCCAGCAGCCAAAGAGGACTAGCATATAAAGAGACCCAGTACTTC. The chain joins TRBV4-1 to TRBJ2-5; 8 bases align to TRBD2. Germline loops: CDR1 MGHRA, CDR2 YSYEKL. Trimming at V came to 2 bases and at J to 3 bases, leaving 8 bases not matched to a gene. This CDR3 region has 16 residues.